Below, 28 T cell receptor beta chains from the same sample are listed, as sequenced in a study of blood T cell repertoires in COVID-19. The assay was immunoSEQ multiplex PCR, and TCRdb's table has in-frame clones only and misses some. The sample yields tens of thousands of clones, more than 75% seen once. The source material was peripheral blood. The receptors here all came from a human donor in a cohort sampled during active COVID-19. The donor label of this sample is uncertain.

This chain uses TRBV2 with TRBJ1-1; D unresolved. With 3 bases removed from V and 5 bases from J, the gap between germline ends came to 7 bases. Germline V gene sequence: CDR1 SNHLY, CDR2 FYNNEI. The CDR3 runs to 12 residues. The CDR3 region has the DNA TGTGCCAGCAGTGATTCTTTTACTGAAGCTTTCTTT. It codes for CASSDSFTEAFF. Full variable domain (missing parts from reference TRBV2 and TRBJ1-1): EPEVTQTPSHQVTQMGQEVILRCVPISNHLYFYWYRQILGQKVEFLVSFYNNEISEKSEIFDDQFSVERPDGSNFTLKIRSTKLEDSAMYFCASSDSFTEAFFGQGTRLTVV.

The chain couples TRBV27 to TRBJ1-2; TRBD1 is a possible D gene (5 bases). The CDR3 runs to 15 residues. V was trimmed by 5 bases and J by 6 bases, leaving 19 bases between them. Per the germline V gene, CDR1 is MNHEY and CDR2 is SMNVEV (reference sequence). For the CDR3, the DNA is TGTGCCAGCAGTCCCCGATGGGGGGACGCAAATGGCTACACCTTC. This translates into CASSPRWGDANGYTF.

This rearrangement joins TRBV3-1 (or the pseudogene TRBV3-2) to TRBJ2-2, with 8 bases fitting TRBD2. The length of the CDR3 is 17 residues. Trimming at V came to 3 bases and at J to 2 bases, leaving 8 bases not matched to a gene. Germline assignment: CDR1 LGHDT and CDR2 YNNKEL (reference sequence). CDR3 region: CASSHPKAGDNTGELFF. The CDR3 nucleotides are TGTGCCAGCAGCCATCCCAAAGCGGGGGATAACACCGGGGAGCTGTTTTTT.

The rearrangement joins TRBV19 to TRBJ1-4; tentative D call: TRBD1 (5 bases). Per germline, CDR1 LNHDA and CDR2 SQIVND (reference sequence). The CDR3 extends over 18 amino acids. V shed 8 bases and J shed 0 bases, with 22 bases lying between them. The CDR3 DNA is TGTGCCAGTCGCGGTTACACACGGGTACAGGCAACTAATGAAAAACTGTTTTTT. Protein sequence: CASRGYTRVQATNEKLFF.

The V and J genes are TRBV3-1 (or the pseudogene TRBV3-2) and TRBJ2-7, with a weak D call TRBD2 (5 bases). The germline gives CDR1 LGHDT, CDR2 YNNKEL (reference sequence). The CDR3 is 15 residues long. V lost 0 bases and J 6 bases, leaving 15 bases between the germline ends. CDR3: CASSQEIPGRGEQYF. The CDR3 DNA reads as TGTGCCAGCAGCCAAGAAATCCCGGGTCGGGGCGAGCAGTACTTC.

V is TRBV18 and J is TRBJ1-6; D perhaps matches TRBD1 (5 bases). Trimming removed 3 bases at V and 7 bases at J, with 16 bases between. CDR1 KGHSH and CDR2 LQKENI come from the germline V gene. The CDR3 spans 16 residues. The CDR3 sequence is CASSPSKPGLNSPLHF. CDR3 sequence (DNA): TGTGCCAGCTCACCTTCCAAACCGGGACTCAATTCACCCCTCCACTTT.

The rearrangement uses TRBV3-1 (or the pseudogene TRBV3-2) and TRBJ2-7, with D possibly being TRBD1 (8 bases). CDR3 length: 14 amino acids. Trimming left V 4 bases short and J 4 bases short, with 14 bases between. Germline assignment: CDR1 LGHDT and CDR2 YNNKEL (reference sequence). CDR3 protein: CASSPDRGGYEQYF. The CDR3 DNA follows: TGTGCCAGCAGCCCCGACAGGGGAGGGTACGAGCAGTACTTC.

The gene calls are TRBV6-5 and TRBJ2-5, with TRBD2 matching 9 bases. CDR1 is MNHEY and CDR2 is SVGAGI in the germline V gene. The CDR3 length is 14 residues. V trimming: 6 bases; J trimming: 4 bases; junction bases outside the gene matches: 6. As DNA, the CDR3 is TGTGCCAGCAGCAGTAGCGGGGGAGGAGAGACCCAGTACTTC. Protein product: CASSSSGGGETQYF.

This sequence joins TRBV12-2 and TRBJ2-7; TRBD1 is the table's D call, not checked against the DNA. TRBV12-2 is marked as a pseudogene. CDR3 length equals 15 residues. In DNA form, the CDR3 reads TGTGCAAGTCGCTTAATCTTATCAGGGCTCTACGAGCAGTACTTC. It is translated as CASRLILSGLYEQYF.

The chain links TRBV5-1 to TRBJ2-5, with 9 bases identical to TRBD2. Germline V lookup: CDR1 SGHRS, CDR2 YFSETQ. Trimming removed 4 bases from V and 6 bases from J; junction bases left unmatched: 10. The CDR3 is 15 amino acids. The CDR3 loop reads CASSPPRGGPQTQYF. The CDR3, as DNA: TGCGCCAGCAGCCCCCCGCGGGGGGGCCCGCAGACCCAGTACTTC.

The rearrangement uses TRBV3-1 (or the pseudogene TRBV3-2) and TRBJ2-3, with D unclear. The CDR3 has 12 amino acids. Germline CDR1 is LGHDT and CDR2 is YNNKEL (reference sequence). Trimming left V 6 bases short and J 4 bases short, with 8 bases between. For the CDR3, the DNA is TGTGCCAGCAGAAGAGCCTCAGATACGCAGTATTTT. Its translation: CASRRASDTQYF.

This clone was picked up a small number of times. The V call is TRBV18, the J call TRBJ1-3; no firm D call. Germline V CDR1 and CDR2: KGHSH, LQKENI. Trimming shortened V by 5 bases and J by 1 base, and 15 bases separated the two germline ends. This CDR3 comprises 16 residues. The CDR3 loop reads CASSSEVGYSGNTIYF. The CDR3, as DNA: TGTGCCAGCTCATCGGAGGTGGGGTATTCTGGAAACACCATATATTTT. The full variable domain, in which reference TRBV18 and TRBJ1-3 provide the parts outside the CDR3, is NAGVMQNPRHLVRRRGQEARLRCSPMKGHSHVYWYRQLPEEGLKFMVYLQKENIIDESGMPKERFSAEFPKEGPSILRIQQVVRGDSAAYFCASSSEVGYSGNTIYFGEGSWLTVV.

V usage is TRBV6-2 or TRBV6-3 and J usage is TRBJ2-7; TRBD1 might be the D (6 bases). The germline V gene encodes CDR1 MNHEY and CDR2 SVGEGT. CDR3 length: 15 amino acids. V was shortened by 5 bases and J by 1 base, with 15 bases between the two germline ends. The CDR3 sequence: CASSHNRAGSYEQYF. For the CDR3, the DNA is TGTGCCAGCAGTCACAACAGGGCCGGGTCCTACGAGCAGTACTTC.

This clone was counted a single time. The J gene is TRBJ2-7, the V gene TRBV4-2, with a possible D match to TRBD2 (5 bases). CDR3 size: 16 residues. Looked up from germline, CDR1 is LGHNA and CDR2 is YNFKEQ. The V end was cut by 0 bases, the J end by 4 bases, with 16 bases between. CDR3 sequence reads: CASSQDSPLAPYEQYF. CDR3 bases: TGTGCCAGCAGCCAAGATTCACCCCTAGCTCCTTACGAGCAGTACTTC.

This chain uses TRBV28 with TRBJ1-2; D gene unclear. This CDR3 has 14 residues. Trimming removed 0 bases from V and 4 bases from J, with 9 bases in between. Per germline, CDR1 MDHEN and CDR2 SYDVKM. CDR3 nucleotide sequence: TGTGCCAGCAGTTTATGGGAGAAGGTCTATGGCTACACCTTC. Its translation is CASSLWEKVYGYTF.

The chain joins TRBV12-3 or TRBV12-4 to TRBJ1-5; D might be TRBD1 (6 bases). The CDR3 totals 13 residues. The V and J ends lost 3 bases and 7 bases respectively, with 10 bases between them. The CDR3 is CASSLGAGQPQHF. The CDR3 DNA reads TGTGCCAGCAGTTTGGGGGCAGGGCAGCCCCAGCATTTT.

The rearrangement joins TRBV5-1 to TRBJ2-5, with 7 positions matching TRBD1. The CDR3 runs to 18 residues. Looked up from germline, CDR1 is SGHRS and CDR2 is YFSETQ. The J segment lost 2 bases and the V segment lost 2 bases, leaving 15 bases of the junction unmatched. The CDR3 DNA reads TGCGCCAGCAGCTTACACAGGGGAACCCTCATTAATCAAGAGACCCAGTACTTC. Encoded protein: CASSLHRGTLINQETQYF.

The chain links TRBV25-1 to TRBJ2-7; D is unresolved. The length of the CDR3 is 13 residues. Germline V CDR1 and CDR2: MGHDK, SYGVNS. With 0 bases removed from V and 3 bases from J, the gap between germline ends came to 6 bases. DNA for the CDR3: TGTGCCAGCAGTGAATATACAATCTACGAGCAGTACTTC. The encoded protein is CASSEYTIYEQYF.

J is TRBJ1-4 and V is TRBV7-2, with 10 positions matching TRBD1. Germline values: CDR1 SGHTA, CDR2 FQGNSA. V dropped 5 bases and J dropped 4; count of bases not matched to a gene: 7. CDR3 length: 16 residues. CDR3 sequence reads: CASSAGTGVLNEKLFF. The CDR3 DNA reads TGTGCCAGCAGCGCCGGGACAGGGGTTCTTAATGAAAAACTGTTTTTT. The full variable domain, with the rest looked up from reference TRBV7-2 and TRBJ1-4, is GAGVSQSPSNKVTEKGKDVELRCDPISGHTALYWYRQSLGQGLEFLIYFQGNSAPDKSGLPSDRFSAERTGGSVSTLTIQRTQQEDSAVYLCASSAGTGVLNEKLFFGSGTQLSVL.

The CDR3 coding sequence is TGTGCCAGCAGTTTCGGCACAGATACGCAGTATTTT. Translated, it gives CASSFGTDTQYF. The chain is built from TRBV12-3 or TRBV12-4 and TRBJ2-3; D not certain. V shed 3 bases and J shed 1 base, with 2 bases lying between them. This CDR3 has 12 residues.

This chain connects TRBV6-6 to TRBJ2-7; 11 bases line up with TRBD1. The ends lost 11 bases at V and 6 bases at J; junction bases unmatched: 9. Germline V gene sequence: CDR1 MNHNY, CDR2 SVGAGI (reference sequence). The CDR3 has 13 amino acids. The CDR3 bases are TGTGCCGCAGAATCGGGACAGGGGGGCGAGCAGTACTTC. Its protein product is CAAESGQGGEQYF.

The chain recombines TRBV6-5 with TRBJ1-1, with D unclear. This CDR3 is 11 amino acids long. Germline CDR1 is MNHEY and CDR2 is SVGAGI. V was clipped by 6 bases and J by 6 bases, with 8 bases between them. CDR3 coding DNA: TGTGCCAGCAGGGACTTTCCTGAAGCTTTCTTT. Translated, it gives CASRDFPEAFF.

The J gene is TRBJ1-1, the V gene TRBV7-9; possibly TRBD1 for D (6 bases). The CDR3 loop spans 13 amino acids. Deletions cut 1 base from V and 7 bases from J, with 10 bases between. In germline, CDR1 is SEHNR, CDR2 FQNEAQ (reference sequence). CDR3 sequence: CASSLGGRNEAFF. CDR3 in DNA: TGTGCCAGCAGCTTAGGGGGGCGAAATGAAGCTTTCTTT.

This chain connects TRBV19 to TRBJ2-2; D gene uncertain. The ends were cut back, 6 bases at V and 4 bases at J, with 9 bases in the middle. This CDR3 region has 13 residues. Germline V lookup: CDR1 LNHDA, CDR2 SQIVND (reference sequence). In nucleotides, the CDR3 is TGTGCCAGTAGGATCAGAGGCACCGGGGAGCTGTTTTTT. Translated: CASRIRGTGELFF.

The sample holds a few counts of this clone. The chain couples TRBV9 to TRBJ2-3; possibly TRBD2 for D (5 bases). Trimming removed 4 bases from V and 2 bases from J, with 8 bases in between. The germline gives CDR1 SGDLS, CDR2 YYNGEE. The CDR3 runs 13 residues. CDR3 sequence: CASSRADTDTQYF. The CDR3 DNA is TGTGCCAGCAGCAGAGCGGACACAGATACGCAGTATTTT.

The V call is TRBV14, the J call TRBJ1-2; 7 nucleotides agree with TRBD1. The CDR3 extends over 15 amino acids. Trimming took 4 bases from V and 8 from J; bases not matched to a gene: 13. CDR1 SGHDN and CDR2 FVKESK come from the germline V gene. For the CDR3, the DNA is TGTGCCAGCAGCCCTCTGTCAGGGGGTTTAGGAGGCTACACCTTC. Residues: CASSPLSGGLGGYTF.

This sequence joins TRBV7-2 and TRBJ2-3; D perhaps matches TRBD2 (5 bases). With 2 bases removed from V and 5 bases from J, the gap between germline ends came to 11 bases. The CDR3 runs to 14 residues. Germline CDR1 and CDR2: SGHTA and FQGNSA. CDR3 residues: CASSLSIGEDTQYF. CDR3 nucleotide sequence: TGTGCCAGCAGCTTAAGCATCGGGGAAGATACGCAGTATTTT. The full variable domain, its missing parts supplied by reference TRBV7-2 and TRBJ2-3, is GAGVSQSPSNKVTEKGKDVELRCDPISGHTALYWYRQSLGQGLEFLIYFQGNSAPDKSGLPSDRFSAERTGGSVSTLTIQRTQQEDSAVYLCASSLSIGEDTQYFGPGTRLTVL.

The CDR3 nucleotides read TGCGCCAGCAGCTTGAACAGGGGGGAACAAGAGACCCAGTACTTC. This sequence encodes CASSLNRGEQETQYF. The chain uses TRBV5-1 and TRBJ2-5; 8 nucleotides line up with TRBD1. From germline, CDR1 is SGHRS and CDR2 YFSETQ. The CDR3 has 15 residues. Trimming took 1 base from V and 2 from J; bases not matched to a gene: 4. The entire variable domain, with the rest obtained from reference TRBV5-1 and TRBJ2-5, is as follows: KAGVTQTPRYLIKTRGQQVTLSCSPISGHRSVSWYQQTPGQGLQFLFEYFSETQRNKGNFPGRFSGRQFSNSRSEMNVSTLELGDSALYLCASSLNRGEQETQYFGPGTRLLVL.